This TCR beta chain derives from a study of graft-versus-host responses after intestinal transplantation. TCRdb keeps only in-frame clones here, not all; method: immunoSEQ multiplex PCR. The sample holds around 90,000 clones; 80% to 95% are singletons and the top ten take 0.45% to 0.6%. CDR1 and CDR2 from the germline V gene are ENHRY and SYGVKD. Losses at the gene ends were 3 bases for V and 6 bases for J; bases not matched to a gene: 5. This CDR3 is 14 amino acids long. Turning to this clone: Its antigen is not known.

This sequence originates from a human donor who received an intestinal transplant. The material was unstimulated CD8+ T cells sorted from spleen or lymph node cells, obtained before intestinal transplant. The chain has TRBV10-3 and TRBJ1-1; 9 bases map to TRBD1. The CDR3 DNA sequence: TGTGCCATCAGTGAACCGGACAGGGGCGCTGAAGCTTTCTTT. This codes for CAISEPDRGAEAFF.